What follows describes a single TCR beta chain. No antigen is known for it. A junction end diverges from the germline sequence, so it may reflect a read error. The data originate from a study of identical twins. Study-level results: Memory repertoires showed no such pattern, whereas abundant cord blood beta clonotypes carried fewer insertions.

The CDR3 consists of 11 residues. Germline CDR1 SGHTA, CDR2 FQGNSA. TCRdb called the 5' RACE reads again in MiXCR, with one record for every CDR3 protein. This table has around 480,000 distinct CDR3 sequences, approximately 14% appearing once. The data also belong to a second study, concerning yellow fever vaccine responses in identical twins.

The V and J genes are TRBV7-2 and TRBJ2-7; D is undetermined. The sample was CD4+ T cells sorted from blood. The TCR originated in a woman under 30 in good health. The CDR3 sequence: CASSFSHEQYF. The CDR3 nucleotides are TGTGCCAGCAGCTTCTCCCACGAGCAGTACTTC. Complete variable domain (other parts from reference TRBV7-2 and TRBJ2-7): GAGVSQSPSNKVTEKGKDVELRCDPISGHTALYWYRQSLGQGLEFLIYFQGNSAPDKSGLPSDRFSAERTGGSVSTLTIQRTQQEDSAVYLCASSFSHEQYFGPGTRLTVT.